One sample yielded the 21 T cell receptor beta chains listed below, sequenced in a study of T cells in severe cutaneous drug reactions. The patients sequenced had a carbamazepine-induced Stevens-Johnson syndrome or toxic epidermal necrolysis reaction. TCR subtype-specific primers in iRepertoire multiplex PCR prepared libraries for bulk and single-cell sequencing. Following a re-call of the multiplex PCR reads, TCRdb has one entry per CDR3 protein and lacks DNA. This sample carries about 1,000 distinct CDR3 sequences, with 16% going to the ten biggest clones. Sequenced material: PBMCs. The receptors here all came from a human donor with Stevens-Johnson syndrome, a severe cutaneous drug reaction.

This clonotype is large by frequency. The CDR3 spells CASSRLAASTDTQYF. V gene TRBV12-3 or TRBV12-4 combines with J gene TRBJ2-3; the TCRdb D gene call, TRBD2, has no DNA to confirm it. This CDR3 has 15 amino acids.

By frequency, this clonotype registers medium-sized. The rearrangement links TRBV5-1 to TRBJ2-7; absent DNA, TCRdb's TRBD1 call cannot be checked. Germline CDR1 SGHRS, CDR2 YFSETQ. The CDR3 totals 13 residues. The CDR3 loop reads CASSLVGGYEQYF.

This clonotype is deemed large by its frequency. The chain joins TRBV11-2 to TRBJ2-5; with no DNA, the TCRdb D assignment of TRBD2 cannot be verified. There are 16 residues in the CDR3. The germline V gene has CDR1 SGHAT and CDR2 FQNNGV. The CDR3 here is CASSHTGLASLETQYF.

This clonotype is called large (0.1 to 1%) based on its frequency. This sequence joins TRBV25-1 and TRBJ2-5. This CDR3 spans 15 amino acids. The germline V gene has CDR1 MGHDK and CDR2 SYGVNS. The CDR3 is CASSDRGAHKIAQYF.

Frequency places this clonotype as large. J is TRBJ2-1 and V is TRBV7-6. The germline CDR1 and CDR2 sequences are SGHVS and FNYEAQ. This CDR3 region has 15 residues. The CDR3 region is CASSLGTHTYNEQFF.

According to its frequency, this clonotype is medium-sized (0.01 to 0.1%). This sequence joins TRBV27 and TRBJ1-2. CDR3 length: 15 residues. Germline loops: CDR1 MNHEY, CDR2 SMNVEV (reference sequence). CDR3 sequence: CASSFSHGQIYGYTF.

This clonotype is labeled medium-sized based on frequency. V and J are TRBV7-8 and TRBJ2-1; no DNA is available, so the TRBD2 call from TCRdb remains unchecked. Germline V gene data show CDR1 as SGHVS and CDR2 as FQNEAQ. The CDR3 spans 16 residues. CDR3 in amino acids: CASSAAERGGFNEQFF.

Measured by frequency, this clonotype is medium-sized. The genes are TRBV5-4 and TRBJ1-1; TCRdb outputs TRBD1, but without DNA this stays unchecked. The CDR3 is 14 residues long. Germline loops: CDR1 SGHNT, CDR2 YYREEE (reference sequence). The CDR3: CASSFDSVNTEAFF. Based on the CDR3 plus reference TRBV5-4 and TRBJ1-1, the full variable domain is ETGVTQSPTHLIKTRGQQVTLRCSSQSGHNTVSWYQQALGQGPQFIFQYYREEENGRGNFPPRFSGLQFPNYSSELNVNALELDDSALYLCASSFDSVNTEAFFGQGTRLTVV.

According to its frequency, this clonotype is hyperexpanded (1% or more). The rearrangement joins TRBV4-2 to TRBJ1-1. CDR1 is LGHNA and CDR2 is YNFKEQ in the germline V gene. The length of the CDR3 is 14 residues. CDR3 amino acids: CASSHQGGVVEAFF.

The CDR3 loop reads CSVEPNTEAFF. The chain uses TRBV29-1 and TRBJ1-1. The CDR3 covers 11 residues. In germline, CDR1 is SQVTM, CDR2 ANQGSEA.

The V and J genes are TRBV20-1 and TRBJ1-1; TCRdb's D gene call, TRBD1, goes unchecked for lack of DNA. The length of the CDR3 is 15 residues. The germline V gene has CDR1 DFQATT and CDR2 SNEGSKA (reference sequence). The CDR3 protein is CSATIYRGTSEGAFF.

According to its frequency, this clonotype is large. The rearrangement joins TRBV6-2 or TRBV6-3 to TRBJ2-1; TCRdb returns TRBD1, unconfirmable since there is no DNA. The length of the CDR3 is 13 residues. Germline V gives CDR1 MNHEY, CDR2 SVGEGT. CDR3 sequence: CASSRNRGNEQFF.

This clonotype ranks as medium-sized (0.01 to 0.1%) in terms of frequency. The CDR3 sequence is CASSETLGRGNEKLFF. The J gene is TRBJ1-4, the V gene TRBV25-1. The CDR3 contains 16 residues. Looked up from germline, CDR1 is MGHDK and CDR2 is SYGVNS.

Judged by frequency, this clonotype is medium-sized. J is TRBJ2-5 and V is TRBV2; TCRdb calls TRBD2, which cannot be checked without DNA. The CDR3 loop spans 15 amino acids. Germline values: CDR1 SNHLY, CDR2 FYNNEI. CDR3 amino acids: CASSGVSGSAETQYF.

This clonotype is medium-sized by frequency. V is TRBV6-2 or TRBV6-3 and J is TRBJ2-7. CDR1 MNHEY and CDR2 SVGEGT come from the germline V gene. CDR3 size: 12 residues. The CDR3 loop is CASLDHDYEQYF.

In terms of frequency, this clonotype is large (0.1 to 1%). The V call is TRBV28, the J call TRBJ1-5; there is no DNA to check the TCRdb D call of TRBD1. The CDR3 covers 17 residues. Germline CDR1 is MDHEN and CDR2 is SYDVKM. CDR3 loop: CATNPSPNQQGHQPQHF.

Its frequency marks this clonotype as medium-sized. The chain recombines TRBV12-3 or TRBV12-4 with TRBJ2-5; no DNA is available, so the TRBD1 call from TCRdb remains unchecked. The CDR3 is made up of 13 amino acids. This chain's CDR3 is CASRAGQWETQYF.

J is TRBJ1-1 and V is TRBV29-1; TCRdb's D gene call, TRBD1, goes unchecked for lack of DNA. Per germline, CDR1 SQVTM and CDR2 ANQGSEA. The CDR3 sequence is 13 residues long. The CDR3 here is CSVDPTEGGEAFF.

Considering frequency, this clonotype is medium-sized. The chain recombines TRBV12-3 or TRBV12-4 with TRBJ1-4. This CDR3 has 11 residues. The CDR3 spells CASSPRVRLFF.

This clonotype shows up as large by frequency. The CDR3 region is CASTNGDVYTLHF. V usage is TRBV25-1 and J usage is TRBJ1-6; TCRdb lists TRBD1, though no DNA is available to test this call. Looked up from germline, CDR1 is MGHDK and CDR2 is SYGVNS. CDR3 length equals 13 residues. Based on the CDR3 plus reference TRBV25-1 and TRBJ1-6, the full variable domain is EADIYQTPRYLVIGTGKKITLECSQTMGHDKMYWYQQDPGMELHLIHYSYGVNSTEKGDLSSESTVSRIRTEHFPLTLESARPSHTSQYLCASTNGDVYTLHFGNGTRLTVT.

According to its frequency, this clonotype is large (0.1 to 1%). The chain has TRBV28 and TRBJ2-1; the D gene TCRdb calls, TRBD2, cannot be checked with no DNA. Germline values: CDR1 MDHEN, CDR2 SYDVKM. The CDR3 loop spans 15 amino acids. The CDR3: CASSRLAGGVNEQFF.